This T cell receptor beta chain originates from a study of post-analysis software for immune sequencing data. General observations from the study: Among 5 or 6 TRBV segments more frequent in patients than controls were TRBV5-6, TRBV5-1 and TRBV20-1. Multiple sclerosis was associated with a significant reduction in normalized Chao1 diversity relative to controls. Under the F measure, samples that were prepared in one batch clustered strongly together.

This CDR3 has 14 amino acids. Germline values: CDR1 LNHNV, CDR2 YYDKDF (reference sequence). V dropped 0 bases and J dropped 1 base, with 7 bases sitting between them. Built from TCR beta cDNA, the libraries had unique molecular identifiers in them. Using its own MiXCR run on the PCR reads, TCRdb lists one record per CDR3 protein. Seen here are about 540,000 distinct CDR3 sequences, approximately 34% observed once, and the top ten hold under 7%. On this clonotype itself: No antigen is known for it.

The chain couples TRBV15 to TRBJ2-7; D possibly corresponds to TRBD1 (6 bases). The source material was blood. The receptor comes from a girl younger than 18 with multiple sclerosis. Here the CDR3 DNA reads TGTGCCACCAGCAGAGAAGGGGGTTCCTACGAGCAGTACTTC. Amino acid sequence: CATSREGGSYEQYF.